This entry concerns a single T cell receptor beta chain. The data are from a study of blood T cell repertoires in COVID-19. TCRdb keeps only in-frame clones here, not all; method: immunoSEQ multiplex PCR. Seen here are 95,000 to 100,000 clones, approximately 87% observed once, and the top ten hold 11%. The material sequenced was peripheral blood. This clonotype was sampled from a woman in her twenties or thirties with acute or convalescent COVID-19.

The CDR3 reads CASSVVVYEQYF. The CDR3 DNA reads as TGTGCCAGCTCGGTCGTCGTCTACGAGCAGTACTTC. The V call is TRBV2, the J call TRBJ2-7; D gene unclear. Germline assignment: CDR1 SNHLY and CDR2 FYNNEI. CDR3 size: 12 residues. V shed 8 bases and J shed 3 bases, with 11 bases lying between them.